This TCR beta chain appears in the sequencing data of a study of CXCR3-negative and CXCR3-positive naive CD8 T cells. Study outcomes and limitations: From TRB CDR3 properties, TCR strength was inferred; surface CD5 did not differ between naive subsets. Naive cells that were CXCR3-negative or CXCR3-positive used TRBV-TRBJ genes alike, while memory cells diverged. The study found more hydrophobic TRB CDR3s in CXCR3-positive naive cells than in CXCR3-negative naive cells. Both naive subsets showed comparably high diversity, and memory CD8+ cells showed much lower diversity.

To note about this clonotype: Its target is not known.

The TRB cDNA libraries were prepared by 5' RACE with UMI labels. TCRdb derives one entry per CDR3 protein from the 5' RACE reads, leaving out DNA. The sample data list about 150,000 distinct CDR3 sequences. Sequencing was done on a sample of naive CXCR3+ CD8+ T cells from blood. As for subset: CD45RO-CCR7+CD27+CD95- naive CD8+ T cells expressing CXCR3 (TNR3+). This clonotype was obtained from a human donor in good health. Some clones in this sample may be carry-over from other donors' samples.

The CDR3 loop reads CASSPTGSLEEQYF. The chain joins TRBV6-6 to TRBJ2-7; TCRdb names TRBD1, which stays unverified in the absence of DNA. Germline-derived CDR1 and CDR2 are MNHNY and SVGAGI (reference sequence). The CDR3 runs to 14 residues.